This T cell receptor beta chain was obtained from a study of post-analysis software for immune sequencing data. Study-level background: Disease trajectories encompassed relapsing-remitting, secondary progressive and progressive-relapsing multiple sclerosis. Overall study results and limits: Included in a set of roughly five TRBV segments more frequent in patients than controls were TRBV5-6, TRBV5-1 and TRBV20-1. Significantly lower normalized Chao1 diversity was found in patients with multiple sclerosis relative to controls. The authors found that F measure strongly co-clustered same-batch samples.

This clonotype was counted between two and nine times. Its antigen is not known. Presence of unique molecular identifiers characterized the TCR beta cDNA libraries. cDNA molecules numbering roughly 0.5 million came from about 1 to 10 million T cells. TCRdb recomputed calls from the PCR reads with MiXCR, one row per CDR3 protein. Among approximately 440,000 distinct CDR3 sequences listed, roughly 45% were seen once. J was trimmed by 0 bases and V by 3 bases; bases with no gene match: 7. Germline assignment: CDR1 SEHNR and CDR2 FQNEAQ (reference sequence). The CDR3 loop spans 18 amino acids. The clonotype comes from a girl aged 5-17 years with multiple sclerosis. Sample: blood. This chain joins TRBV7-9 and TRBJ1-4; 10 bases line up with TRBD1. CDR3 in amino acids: CASSFGTGASATNEKLFF. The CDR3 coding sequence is TGTGCCAGCAGCTTCGGGACAGGGGCAAGTGCAACTAATGAAAAACTGTTTTTT.